This T cell receptor (beta chain) came from a study of a mutant IDH1 vaccine in newly diagnosed glioma. On the study more broadly: Initiation of the vaccine course occurred 4-6 weeks after radiotherapy alone, or alongside temozolomide cycles.

Only in-frame clones appear in the TCRdb table, and some are missing; sequencing was by immunoSEQ multiplex PCR. This table holds around 50,000 clones, 65% to 85% found once. The CDR3 is made up of 12 amino acids. Germline lookup yields CDR1 MGHRA and CDR2 YSYEKL. Trimming left V 7 bases short and J 1 base short, with 8 bases between. Comment on this clone: Its matching antigen is unknown.

As for time point: week 35, safety follow-up. Doses of 300 ug of mutant IDH1 20-mer peptide were given with topical imiquimod. This clonotype was sampled from a middle-aged man with glioma. The specimen comprised PBMCs, sampled from a glioma patient whose treatment included an IDH1 peptide vaccine. The rearrangement uses TRBV4-1 and TRBJ2-7, with D hard to call. Here the CDR3 DNA reads TGCGCCAGCAAAGGAGAATCCTACGAGCAGTACTTC. It codes for CASKGESYEQYF.